The rows below give T cell receptor beta chains drawn from one sample of a study of T cell repertoires in cytomegalovirus infection. Each CDR3 protein gets one entry after TCRdb re-called the reads with MiXCR. The table includes 640,000 or so distinct CDR3 sequences, roughly a third detected once. No antigen is known for these receptors. Material: cultured PBMCs, obtained from culture after CMV antigen stimulation. Receptors originate from a human donor in good health (CMV status not recorded). Some clones in this sample may be carry-over from other donors' samples. The CDR3 runs from the conserved cysteine through the conserved F or W. A D gene is named only where the DNA matches it firmly. The size field is filled for only some rows; it gives once, few, many or a size class.

DNA: TGTGCCAGCAGCTCGACCCGAGGTAGCAATCAGCCCCAGCATTTT; CDR3: CASSSTRGSNQPQHF; J: TRBJ1-5; D: -; size: -; V: TRBV7-9
DNA: TGTGCCAGCGACCAGGGAAACCAGTACGAGCAGTACTTC; CDR3: CASDQGNQYEQYF; J: TRBJ2-7; D: -; size: few; V: TRBV6-1
DNA: TGTGCCAGCAGGGCTGGGGACACATCCTACGAGCAGTACTTC; CDR3: CASRAGDTSYEQYF; J: TRBJ2-7; D: -; size: -; V: TRBV2
DNA: TGTGCCAGCAGTGTACTCGGCAGCAGCACAGATACGCAGTATTTT; CDR3: CASSVLGSSTDTQYF; J: TRBJ2-3; D: -; size: few; V: TRBV2
DNA: TGTGCCCGTTCCGGGACGGACCTTTCACCCCTCCACTTT; CDR3: CARSGTDLSPLHF; J: TRBJ1-6; D: -; size: few; V: TRBV2
DNA: TGTGCCAGCAGCCCCGAGTTGGGGTCCCGCGAGCAGTACTTC; CDR3: CASSPELGSREQYF; J: TRBJ2-7; D: -; size: -; V: TRBV11-2
DNA: TGTGCCAGCTCACCATGGAGCTCTGGGGCCAACGTCCTGACTTTC; CDR3: CASSPWSSGANVLTF; J: TRBJ2-6; D: -; size: -; V: TRBV18
DNA: TGCAGTGCTTTCCCGGGACAGTTAAACGAGCAGTACTTC; CDR3: CSAFPGQLNEQYF; J: TRBJ2-7; D: TRBD1; size: -; V: TRBV20-1
DNA: TGTGCCAGCAGTTTAAGGGTCAGGGGGCGGGGTGAAGCTTTCTTT; CDR3: CASSLRVRGRGEAFF; J: TRBJ1-1; D: TRBD1; size: -; V: TRBV12-3/TRBV12-4
DNA: TGTGCCAGCAGCCGCTCTGGACTCGACATTCAGTACTTC; CDR3: CASSRSGLDIQYF; J: TRBJ2-4; D: -; size: -; V: TRBV9
DNA: TGTGCCATCAGTGGGGGAACAGGGGGATTTTACGAGCAGTACTTC; CDR3: CAISGGTGGFYEQYF; J: TRBJ2-7; D: TRBD1; size: -; V: TRBV10-3
DNA: TGTGCCACCGGTAGGGGGACTGAAGCTTTCTTT; CDR3: CATGRGTEAFF; J: TRBJ1-1; D: -; size: -; V: TRBV6-1
DNA: TGTGCCAGCAGCTTAGGAGGCAGGGGCGATAATGAAAAACTGTTTTTT; CDR3: CASSLGGRGDNEKLFF; J: TRBJ1-4; D: -; size: few; V: TRBV7-9
DNA: TGTGCCAGCAGCGTAGACAGGGGTTGGAATCAGCCCCAGCATTTT; CDR3: CASSVDRGWNQPQHF; J: TRBJ1-5; D: TRBD1; size: -; V: TRBV2
DNA: TGTGCCAGCAGTCGGGGGGCCATCGCGTCCGATACGCAGTATTTT; CDR3: CASSRGAIASDTQYF; J: TRBJ2-3; D: -; size: -; V: TRBV6-5
DNA: TGTGCCAGCAGCTCGGGACTAGATCGCAATGAGCAGTTCTTC; CDR3: CASSSGLDRNEQFF; J: TRBJ2-1; D: TRBD2; size: few; V: TRBV5-4
DNA: TGCGCCAGCAGCCAACTACGAGGCAGCAATCAGCCCCAGCATTTT; CDR3: CASSQLRGSNQPQHF; J: TRBJ1-5; D: -; size: -; V: TRBV4-3
DNA: TGTGCCAGCAGCTTAGCGCGGGACAGGGGGCAAGAGACCCAGTACTTC; CDR3: CASSLARDRGQETQYF; J: TRBJ2-5; D: TRBD1; size: -; V: TRBV7-2
DNA: TGTGCCAGCAGCTTAGAGGAATACATGAACACTGAAGCTTTCTTT; CDR3: CASSLEEYMNTEAFF; J: TRBJ1-1; D: -; size: many; V: TRBV7-8
DNA: TGTGCCAGCAGCTTGTGGAACTACGAGCAGTACTTC; CDR3: CASSLWNYEQYF; J: TRBJ2-7; D: -; size: -; V: TRBV5-5
DNA: TGTGCCAGCAGCTTAGGTGGTGCAGGTAAAGATACGCAGTATTTT; CDR3: CASSLGGAGKDTQYF; J: TRBJ2-3; D: -; size: -; V: TRBV7-8
DNA: TGTGCCACCACGAGAGCGCGGTCCTACAATGAGCAGTTCTTC; CDR3: CATTRARSYNEQFF; J: TRBJ2-1; D: -; size: -; V: TRBV27
DNA: TGTGCCAGCAGTGGGGACAGGGGGAACTCCTACGAGCAGTACTTC; CDR3: CASSGDRGNSYEQYF; J: TRBJ2-7; D: TRBD1; size: few; V: TRBV2
DNA: TGTGCCAGCAGCCAATCAGCTTTTGGTGATGAAAAACTGTTTTTT; CDR3: CASSQSAFGDEKLFF; J: TRBJ1-4; D: -; size: -; V: TRBV4-2
DNA: TGTGCCAGCAGCACGAGGCGGACCACAGATACGCAGTATTTT; CDR3: CASSTRRTTDTQYF; J: TRBJ2-3; D: -; size: -; V: TRBV6-2/TRBV6-3
DNA: TGTGCCAGCAGCTCCTACGGGCAGGGGAATTCAGATACGCAGTATTTT; CDR3: CASSSYGQGNSDTQYF; J: TRBJ2-3; D: -; size: few; V: TRBV7-6
DNA: TGTGCCAGCAACCGGGGCCCCATCAATCAGCCCCAGCATTTT; CDR3: CASNRGPINQPQHF; J: TRBJ1-5; D: -; size: -; V: TRBV2
DNA: TGTGCCAGCAGCCTGAGCGGGGTAGGATACGAGCAGTACTTC; CDR3: CASSLSGVGYEQYF; J: TRBJ2-7; D: TRBD2; size: few; V: TRBV5-4
DNA: TGTGCCAGCAGTCCACGACAGGGGAAGACCTACGAGCAGTACTTC; CDR3: CASSPRQGKTYEQYF; J: TRBJ2-7; D: TRBD1; size: -; V: TRBV12-3/TRBV12-4
DNA: TGTGCCAGCAGCCGGGAAATAAGTGTTCAGTACTTC; CDR3: CASSREISVQYF; J: TRBJ2-4; D: -; size: -; V: TRBV7-9
DNA: TGTGCCAGCAGCTTAGATAGTGCGGGAATTGACTACGAGCAGTACTTC; CDR3: CASSLDSAGIDYEQYF; J: TRBJ2-7; D: -; size: -; V: TRBV11-2
DNA: TGTGCCAGCAGAGATCTCCCCGGGACTAGCGGGAGGGATGAGCAGTTCTTC; CDR3: CASRDLPGTSGRDEQFF; J: TRBJ2-1; D: TRBD2; size: -; V: TRBV6-2/TRBV6-3
DNA: TGTGCCAGCAGCCAAGATCAGGCAGGTGGTGGCTACACCTTC; CDR3: CASSQDQAGGGYTF; J: TRBJ1-2; D: -; size: -; V: TRBV4-1
DNA: TGCGCCAGCAGCCAAGATTGGGATCGCAATGAGCAGTTCTTC; CDR3: CASSQDWDRNEQFF; J: TRBJ2-1; D: -; size: -; V: TRBV4-1
DNA: TGTGCCAGCAGTTCAAGAAGCGGGGCCCAAGAGACCCAGTACTTC; CDR3: CASSSRSGAQETQYF; J: TRBJ2-5; D: TRBD2; size: few; V: TRBV7-2
DNA: TGTGCCAGCAGTCCGCCGGGGGGATACCGCTACAATGAGCAGTTCTTC; CDR3: CASSPPGGYRYNEQFF; J: TRBJ2-1; D: TRBD2; size: -; V: TRBV2
DNA: TGTGCCAGCAGCCCCGGGGTGGGGGCGACAGATACGCAGTATTTT; CDR3: CASSPGVGATDTQYF; J: TRBJ2-3; D: -; size: -; V: TRBV3-1
DNA: TGTGCCAGCAGCCCAACAGGGTCTGAGACCCAGTACTTC; CDR3: CASSPTGSETQYF; J: TRBJ2-5; D: -; size: -; V: TRBV7-9
DNA: TGTGCCAGCTCACCACGGGTAGAAGGGACGGCTGAAGCTTTCTTT; CDR3: CASSPRVEGTAEAFF; J: TRBJ1-1; D: -; size: -; V: TRBV18
DNA: TGTGCCAGCAGCTCAACCCTCTTTGAGCAGTTCTTC; CDR3: CASSSTLFEQFF; J: TRBJ2-1; D: -; size: -; V: TRBV7-6
DNA: TGTGCCAGTAGCGGACAGGGGGCGGTCACCGGGGAGCTGTTTTTT; CDR3: CASSGQGAVTGELFF; J: TRBJ2-2; D: TRBD1; size: -; V: TRBV19
DNA: TGTGCCACTTCGACCGGGGCAGGGGGCTACGAGCAGTACTTC; CDR3: CATSTGAGGYEQYF; J: TRBJ2-7; D: TRBD1; size: -; V: TRBV15
DNA: TGTGCCAGCAGCTTATCAAACGGTGAAGCTTTCTTT; CDR3: CASSLSNGEAFF; J: TRBJ1-1; D: -; size: many; V: TRBV7-9
DNA: TGTGCCAGCAAGGGACAGGGCGACTATGGCTACACCTTC; CDR3: CASKGQGDYGYTF; J: TRBJ1-2; D: TRBD1; size: -; V: TRBV28
DNA: TGTGCCAGCAGCTTACCGAGGGCCAATCAGCCCCAGCATTTT; CDR3: CASSLPRANQPQHF; J: TRBJ1-5; D: -; size: many; V: TRBV7-2
DNA: TGTGCCAGCAGACCACCCCTCGGGACTGCGTACAATGAGCAGTTCTTC; CDR3: CASRPPLGTAYNEQFF; J: TRBJ2-1; D: -; size: -; V: TRBV12-3/TRBV12-4
DNA: TGTGCCAGCAGCTTAGAACAGCGGGGGGGCACAGATACGCAGTATTTT; CDR3: CASSLEQRGGTDTQYF; J: TRBJ2-3; D: TRBD2; size: many; V: TRBV7-2
DNA: TGTGCCAGCAGCTCCATCGATGGGTCGTTGTTCTTC; CDR3: CASSSIDGSLFF; J: TRBJ2-1; D: -; size: many; V: TRBV7-8
DNA: TGTGCCAGCAGCAGAGGGCTCTCGTTTCTTCCCTACGAGCAGTACTTC; CDR3: CASSRGLSFLPYEQYF; J: TRBJ2-7; D: -; size: few; V: TRBV7-2
DNA: TGTGCCAGCAGTTACTATAGCGCCGGGGAGCTGTTTTTT; CDR3: CASSYYSAGELFF; J: TRBJ2-2; D: -; size: -; V: TRBV6-2/TRBV6-3
DNA: TGTGCCAGCTCTCGACAGTCTTCGGAACGGGCTTTCTTT; CDR3: CASSRQSSERAFF; J: TRBJ1-1; D: -; size: -; V: TRBV18
DNA: TGCGCCAGCAGCCAAGTGATCCTTTGGGTAGCCCCGAGCTCCTACAATGAGCAGTTCTTC; CDR3: CASSQVILWVAPSSYNEQFF; J: TRBJ2-1; D: -; size: -; V: TRBV4-1
DNA: TGCAGTGGTATGACCGGGGGGAGCACAGATACGCAGTATTTT; CDR3: CSGMTGGSTDTQYF; J: TRBJ2-3; D: TRBD2; size: -; V: TRBV20-1
DNA: TGCGCCAGCACGGCAGGGCAGGCTTTTTCCACAGATACGCAGTATTTT; CDR3: CASTAGQAFSTDTQYF; J: TRBJ2-3; D: -; size: -; V: TRBV5-1
DNA: TGTGCCAGCAGTTTATCCAGCGGGGACCAGGAGACCCAGTACTTC; CDR3: CASSLSSGDQETQYF; J: TRBJ2-5; D: TRBD2; size: -; V: TRBV12-3/TRBV12-4
DNA: TGTGCCAGCAGCCCGCCAATGGGACACTCGAATGAAAAACTGTTTTTT; CDR3: CASSPPMGHSNEKLFF; J: TRBJ1-4; D: -; size: -; V: TRBV7-9
DNA: TGTGCCAGCAGCTTAGCGCGTCTGTTAAGAGGGAATGAGCAGTTCTTC; CDR3: CASSLARLLRGNEQFF; J: TRBJ2-1; D: -; size: -; V: TRBV7-8
DNA: TGTGCCAGCAGCTTTTTACAGATGTCGACCGGGGAGCTGTTTTTT; CDR3: CASSFLQMSTGELFF; J: TRBJ2-2; D: -; size: many; V: TRBV7-2
DNA: TGCGCCAGCAGCCAGAACGCAGGGGTGTTGGGCACTGAAGCTTTCTTT; CDR3: CASSQNAGVLGTEAFF; J: TRBJ1-1; D: -; size: few; V: TRBV4-3
DNA: TGTGCCAGCAGTCACAGCACAGCGAGACAGCCCCAGCATTTT; CDR3: CASSHSTARQPQHF; J: TRBJ1-5; D: -; size: -; V: TRBV12-3/TRBV12-4